This T cell receptor (beta chain) was sequenced for a study of T cells in Graves' hyperthyroidism and ophthalmopathy. Study-wide results and caveats: Ophthalmopathy, which appeared later, was predicted by the model a median approximately six months before onset. Within blood appeared most thyroid clonotypes that had expanded above 0.001. Ophthalmopathy cases were set apart from stable hyperthyroidism by a 13 V-J model.

RNA transcripts provided the source from which TCR beta CDR3 regions were amplified. First-round RT-PCR with HTBI primers amplified the TCR CDR3 region. One entry per CDR3 protein, called by TCRdb with MiXCR from the multiplex PCR reads. The sample consists of 600,000 or so distinct CDR3 sequences, roughly 50% of them appearing once. Patients with uncontrolled infections, other autoimmune diseases, pregnancy or lactation were excluded. The V segment lost 7 bases and the J segment 5 bases; nucleotides outside the gene matches: 16. Germline V CDR1 and CDR2: SQVTM, ANQGSEA. The CDR3 runs to 15 residues. This clonotype was detected only a few times. Its antigen is unknown.

The clonotype comes from a woman under 30 with Graves' hyperthyroidism. This sequence joins TRBV29-1 and TRBJ1-2, with 7 bases matching TRBD1. Material for sequencing was peripheral blood or thyroid tissue (not recorded which). This CDR3 reads CSATSRGTDDYGYTF. The CDR3, as DNA: TGCAGCGCGACCTCCCGGGGGACAGATGATTATGGCTACACCTTC.